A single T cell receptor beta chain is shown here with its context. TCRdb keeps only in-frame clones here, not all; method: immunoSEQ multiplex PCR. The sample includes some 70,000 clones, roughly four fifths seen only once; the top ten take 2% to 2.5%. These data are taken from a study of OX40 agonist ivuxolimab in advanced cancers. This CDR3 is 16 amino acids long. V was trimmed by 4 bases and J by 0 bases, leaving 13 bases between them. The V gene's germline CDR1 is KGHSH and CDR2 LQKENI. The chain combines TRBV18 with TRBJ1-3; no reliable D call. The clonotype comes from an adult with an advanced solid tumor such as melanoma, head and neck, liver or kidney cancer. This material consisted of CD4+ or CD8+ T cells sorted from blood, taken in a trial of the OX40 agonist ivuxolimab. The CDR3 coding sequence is TGTGCCAGCTCACTTTCCGGCACGAGCTCTGGAAACACCATATATTTT. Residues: CASSLSGTSSGNTIYF.